The next 18 T cell receptor beta chains were all read from a single sample in a study of neurological immune-mediated disorders. TCRdb itself ran the 5' RACE reads through MiXCR, one entry per CDR3 protein. This table holds roughly 31,000 distinct CDR3 sequences, approximately 24% found once. The sample taken for sequencing was CD4+ T cells from blood. These TCRs come from a man aged 50 or older with HTLV-1-associated myelopathy (HAM/TSP).

The chain combines TRBV20-1 with TRBJ1-1, with D possibly being TRBD1 (5 bases). This CDR3 is 13 amino acids long. Germline-derived CDR1 and CDR2 are DFQATT and SNEGSKA (reference sequence). V dropped 2 bases and J dropped 1 base, with 8 bases sitting between them. CDR3 bases: TGCAGTGCTAGACGGGACCCGAACACTGAAGCTTTCTTT. Encoded protein: CSARRDPNTEAFF.

This clonotype occurred many times. The chain links TRBV5-1 to TRBJ2-1; D may match TRBD1 or TRBD2 (5 bases each). Per the germline V gene, CDR1 is SGHRS and CDR2 is YFSETQ. The length of the CDR3 is 14 residues. The ends were cut back, 4 bases at V and 7 bases at J, with 15 bases in the middle. The CDR3: CASSDRTWGNEQFF. For the CDR3, the DNA is TGCGCCAGCAGCGACCGCACTTGGGGGAATGAGCAGTTCTTC.

This clonotype has at least ten counts. J is TRBJ2-3 and V is TRBV7-3, with a weak D call TRBD2 (6 bases). V lost 5 bases, J lost 0 bases, and 12 bases lay in between. This CDR3 is built from 15 residues. CDR1 and CDR2 (germline): SGHTA, FQGTGA. The DNA of the CDR3 is TGTGCCAGCAGCAAGGGGACTTACAGCACAGATACGCAGTATTTT. It yields the protein CASSKGTYSTDTQYF.

Ten or more counts support this clonotype. CDR3 DNA sequence: TGTGCCAGCTCACCACGGGGAGATGGCTACACCTTC. It codes for CASSPRGDGYTF. The V call is TRBV18, the J call TRBJ1-2; the D is unclear. The V gene lost 1 base and the J gene lost 6 bases, with 6 bases spanning the gap. This CDR3 region has 12 residues. Per germline, CDR1 KGHSH and CDR2 LQKENI.

This clonotype was found many times. The chain is built from TRBV12-3 or TRBV12-4 and TRBJ1-1, with 7 bases that match TRBD1. The CDR3 has 12 residues. With V trimmed by 4 bases and J by 4 bases, 0 bases remained unmatched. The chain's CDR3 is CASSWDSTEAFF. CDR3 nucleotides: TGTGCCAGCAGTTGGGACAGCACTGAAGCTTTCTTT.

This clonotype has a count of ten or more. This chain uses TRBV6-2 or TRBV6-3 with TRBJ1-2, with D possibly TRBD1 on 5 matching bases. The CDR3 has 14 residues. Germline V lookup: CDR1 MNHEY, CDR2 SVGEGT. The V and J ends lost 0 bases and 6 bases respectively, with 11 bases between them. CDR3 residues: CASSYSGAGDGYTF. CDR3 DNA sequence: TGTGCCAGCAGTTACTCTGGGGCCGGGGATGGCTACACCTTC.

V is TRBV24-1 and J is TRBJ2-7; D is possibly TRBD2 (6 bases). Germline CDR1 is KGHDR and CDR2 is SFDVKD. The V gene lost 2 bases and the J gene lost 3 bases, with 13 bases spanning the gap. The CDR3 extends over 15 amino acids. The CDR3 sequence: CATSDSGGKFYEQYF. The CDR3 region has the DNA TGTGCCACCAGTGATTCTGGGGGGAAATTCTACGAGCAGTACTTC.

This clonotype has a count of ten or more. The chain recombines TRBV6-7 with TRBJ2-5, with TRBD2 identical over 7 bases. TRBV6-7 is annotated as an ORF whose role is uncertain. The CDR3 loop spans 16 amino acids. J was trimmed by 0 bases and V by 2 bases; bases with no gene match: 6. The CDR3 DNA reads as TGTGCCAGCAGTTACGAGCTAGCGGCAAACCAAGAGACCCAGTACTTC. Its protein product is CASSYELAANQETQYF.

This clonotype has a count of ten or more. The chain recombines TRBV5-1 with TRBJ2-3; 13 positions match TRBD2. V lost 1 base and J lost 2; bases outside the gene matches: 4. This CDR3 has 17 amino acids. Looked up from germline, CDR1 is SGHRS and CDR2 is YFSETQ. CDR3 residues: CASSLPGLAGATDTQYF. The CDR3 DNA follows: TGCGCCAGCAGCTTGCCCGGACTAGCGGGAGCCACAGATACGCAGTATTTT. Drawing the rest from reference TRBV5-1 and TRBJ2-3, the complete variable domain is KAGVTQTPRYLIKTRGQQVTLSCSPISGHRSVSWYQQTPGQGLQFLFEYFSETQRNKGNFPGRFSGRQFSNSRSEMNVSTLELGDSALYLCASSLPGLAGATDTQYFGPGTRLTVL.

This clonotype was seen at least ten times. The chain recombines TRBV11-3 with TRBJ2-1, with D possibly matching TRBD2 (6 bases). Germline assignment: CDR1 SGHNT and CDR2 YENEEA. There are 16 residues in the CDR3. V gave up 5 bases and J gave up 2 bases, with 16 bases separating them. The CDR3 is CASSPREAIPYNEQFF. The CDR3 coding sequence is TGTGCCAGCAGCCCCAGGGAGGCAATTCCCTACAATGAGCAGTTCTTC. The full variable domain, in which reference TRBV11-3 and TRBJ2-1 provide the parts outside the CDR3, is EAGVVQSPRYKIIEKKQPVAFWCNPISGHNTLYWYLQNLGQGPELLIRYENEEAVDDSQLPKDRFSAERLKGVDSTLKIQPAELGDSAVYLCASSPREAIPYNEQFFGPGTRLTVL.

This clonotype appeared many times. This chain connects TRBV3-1 to TRBJ1-4, with 7 bases aligning to TRBD1. The CDR3 spans 15 residues. Losses at the gene ends were 6 bases for V and 4 bases for J; bases not matched to a gene: 8. From germline, CDR1 is LGHDT and CDR2 YNNKEL (reference sequence). CDR3 bases: TGTGCCAGCAGGCAACAGGGGATGGGTAATGAAAAACTGTTTTTT. Translated: CASRQQGMGNEKLFF.

This clonotype was seen ten or more times. The rearrangement links TRBV20-1 to TRBJ1-6; 8 nucleotides agree with TRBD1. J was trimmed by 5 bases and V by 3 bases; bases with no gene match: 12. Germline lookup yields CDR1 DFQATT and CDR2 SNEGSKA (reference sequence). This CDR3 is built from 17 residues. CDR3 sequence: CSASLPGRDRNNSPLHF. CDR3 DNA sequence: TGCAGTGCTAGCCTTCCTGGACGGGACAGGAATAATTCACCCCTCCACTTT.

The table lists this clonotype with many counts. The chain joins TRBV6-1 to TRBJ2-1, with 11 nucleotides matching TRBD2. The CDR3 sequence is 15 residues long. V dropped 4 bases and J dropped 7; count of bases not matched to a gene: 6. Germline-derived CDR1 and CDR2 are MNHNS and SASEGT. CDR3 residues: CASSVSGGAGNEQFF. As DNA, the CDR3 is TGTGCCAGCAGTGTTAGCGGGGGGGCCGGTAATGAGCAGTTCTTC.

The V gene is TRBV11-2, the J gene TRBJ2-5; 12 bases are a match to TRBD2. In germline, CDR1 is SGHAT, CDR2 FQNNGV. J was trimmed by 5 bases and V by 1 base; bases with no gene match: 5. This CDR3 is built from 16 residues. CDR3 residues: CASSLGLAGGLETQYF. As DNA, the CDR3 is TGTGCCAGCAGCTTAGGTCTAGCGGGAGGGCTGGAGACCCAGTACTTC.

This clonotype was detected many times. The chain employs TRBV20-1 and TRBJ2-3; 8 bases line up with TRBD2. With V trimmed by 6 bases and J by 2 bases, 10 bases remained unmatched. The CDR3 has 15 residues. Germline values: CDR1 DFQATT, CDR2 SNEGSKA (reference sequence). The CDR3 sequence: CSAENPGGLTDTQYF. CDR3 bases: TGCAGTGCCGAAAACCCGGGGGGGCTCACAGATACGCAGTATTTT.

The chain uses TRBV3-1 and TRBJ2-7; 7 bases line up with TRBD2. Germline V CDR1 and CDR2: LGHDT, YNNKEL (reference sequence). The CDR3 contains 16 residues. With V trimmed by 0 bases and J by 0 bases, 5 bases remained unmatched. The CDR3 DNA reads TGTGCCAGCAGCCAAGATCTGGGGGGGAGCTCCTACGAGCAGTACTTC. Protein: CASSQDLGGSSYEQYF.

This clonotype showed up just once. The CDR3 DNA follows: TGTGCCAGCAGCTTACGAAGCGGGGGGAACACCGGGGAGCTGTTTTTT. Translated: CASSLRSGGNTGELFF. The chain uses TRBV11-3 and TRBJ2-2; TRBD2 agrees at 8 bases. Germline V gene sequence: CDR1 SGHNT, CDR2 YENEEA. CDR3 length equals 16 residues. The trim removed 2 bases at V and 1 base at J, leaving 3 bases unmatched.

In this sample, this clonotype turned up many times. The chain couples TRBV5-1 to TRBJ2-1; possibly TRBD2 for D (6 bases). The V gene lost 5 bases and the J gene lost 3 bases, with 9 bases spanning the gap. The germline V gene encodes CDR1 SGHRS and CDR2 YFSETQ. This CDR3 comprises 13 residues. This CDR3 reads CASSSGYYNEQFF. The CDR3 coding sequence is TGCGCCAGCAGTAGCGGCTACTACAATGAGCAGTTCTTC. The entire variable domain, with the rest obtained from reference TRBV5-1 and TRBJ2-1, is as follows: KAGVTQTPRYLIKTRGQQVTLSCSPISGHRSVSWYQQTPGQGLQFLFEYFSETQRNKGNFPGRFSGRQFSNSRSEMNVSTLELGDSALYLCASSSGYYNEQFFGPGTRLTVL.